The entry below gives a single TCR beta chain sequence along with its context. These data come from a study of blood T cell repertoires in COVID-19. Profiled with immunoSEQ multiplex PCR; TCRdb holds only in-frame clones, not every one. The repertoire has about 140,000 clones, roughly 85% of them found once; the top ten carry roughly 2.9%. Germline V gives CDR1 LGHNT, CDR2 FRNRAP. CDR3 size: 20 residues. The germline V and J ends were trimmed by 5 bases and 0 bases, with 26 bases remaining between them. The J gene is TRBJ1-3, the V gene TRBV12-5; D unresolved. The sample was peripheral blood. This TCR was recovered from a man over 45 with acute or convalescent COVID-19. DNA for the CDR3: TGTGCTAGTGGTCCCCCTAACCCGGCAGAACCAAGGAGCTCTGGAAACACCATATATTTT. Its translation: CASGPPNPAEPRSSGNTIYF.